These T cell receptor beta chains were read from a single sample in a study of radiation and T cells in renal cell carcinoma. Only in-frame clones appear in the TCRdb table, and some are missing; sequencing was by immunoSEQ multiplex PCR. The sample includes some 120,000 clones, roughly 91% of them seen just once. Sequences were derived from blood, sampled from a patient whose treatment included radiotherapy and nephrectomy. Every receptor here comes from a woman in her sixties or seventies with renal cell carcinoma. Each CDR3 is given without its conserved first and last residue.

>12|TRBV5-6
ASSGRAGGYEQY
>11|TRBV9
ASTTGSSYEQY
>14|TRBV19
ASSPRTGRAAGELF
>11|TRBV27
ASSLTGDPGYT
>15|TRBV18
ASSQRPITGIMSGYT
>14|TRBV4-1
ASSQDLGQGREKLF
>13|TRBV19
ASSRDRVSYNEQF
>11|TRBV7-3
ASSPSAGVEQY
>12|TRBV5-1
ASSLEVFTDTQY
>11|TRBV5-1
ASSLSENQPQH
>11|TRBV19
ASSRSQGETQY
>11|TRBV5-1
ASSLAPDTEAF
>12|TRBV6-5
ASSLDSGANVLT
>13|TRBV4-3
ASSQDADRDTEAF
>11|TRBV5-4
ASSLAGRETQY
>11|TRBV28
ASSLGQGRGYT
>13|TRBV11-3
ASSARGAGANVLT
>16|TRBV9
ASSVGTSGGPLKYEQY
>12|TRBV28
ASSSPGGGRGQY
>13|TRBV25-1
ASSESGSSGNTIY
>11|TRBV5-1
ASRTGTGAKQY
>14|TRBV15
ATSRDGGNRGGEQF
>11|TRBV5-1
ASSSSTGNTIY
>14|TRBV19
ASSIITGGPNEKLF
>11|TRBV7-2
ASSPGGYYGYT
>11|TRBV5-1
ASSLADNYGYT
>14|TRBV11-2
ASSSGLAGVSGELF
>12|TRBV19
ASSIQGARETQY
>12|TRBV28
ASSLTGTGNTIY
>11|TRBV15
ATSRDQGETQY
>14|TRBV6-5
ASSYQGPPGANVLT
>10|TRBV30
AWSSRVYGYT
>11|TRBV28
ASSLGRVGGYT
>11|TRBV11-2
ATSDRVRYEQY
>14|TRBV15
ATSRVGTYTDNEQF
>10|TRBV28
ASSLGASETF
>11|TRBV6-5
ASSFQGGTEAF
>14|TRBV5-1
ASADKSVGGGTEAF
>14|TRBV5-1
ASSLAAGGLADEQF
>10|TRBV28
ASRPGFYGYT
>13|TRBV9
ASSVEGSFNEKLF
>12|TRBV5-6
ASSGDRTGNTIY
>13|TRBV6-6
ASSPPTGGPYGYT
>11|TRBV6-1
ASSAWSNQPQH
>12|TRBV15
ATSREVMNTEAF
>9|TRBV20-1
SARDRLTAF
>11|TRBV30
AWRRTANYGYT
>15|TRBV4-2
ASSQGHGGGSGNTIY